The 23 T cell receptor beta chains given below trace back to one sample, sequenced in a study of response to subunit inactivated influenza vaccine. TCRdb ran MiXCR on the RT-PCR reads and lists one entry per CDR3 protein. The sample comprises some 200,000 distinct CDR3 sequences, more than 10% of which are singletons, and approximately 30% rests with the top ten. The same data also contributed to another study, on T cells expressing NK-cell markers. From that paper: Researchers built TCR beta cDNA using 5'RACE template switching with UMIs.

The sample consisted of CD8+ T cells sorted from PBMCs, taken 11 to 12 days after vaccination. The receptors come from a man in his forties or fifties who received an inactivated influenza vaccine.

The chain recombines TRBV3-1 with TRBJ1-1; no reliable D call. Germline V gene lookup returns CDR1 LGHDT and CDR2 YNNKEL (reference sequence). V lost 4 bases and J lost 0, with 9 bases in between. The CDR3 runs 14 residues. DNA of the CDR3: TGTGCCAGCAGCCCCGGGGTCCTGAACACTGAAGCTTTCTTT. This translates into CASSPGVLNTEAFF.

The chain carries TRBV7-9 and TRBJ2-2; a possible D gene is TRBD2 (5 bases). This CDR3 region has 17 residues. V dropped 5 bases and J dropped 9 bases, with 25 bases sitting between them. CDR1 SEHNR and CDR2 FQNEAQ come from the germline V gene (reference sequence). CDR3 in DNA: TGTGCCAGCAGCGAGCCGTCGGTGCTGAGAGGGCACCGGGAGCTGTTTTTT. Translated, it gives CASSEPSVLRGHRELFF. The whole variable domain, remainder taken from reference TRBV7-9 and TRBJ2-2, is DTGVSQNPRHKITKRGQNVTFRCDPISEHNRLYWYRQTLGQGPEFLTYFQNEAQLEKSRLLSDRFSAERPKGSFSTLEIQRTEQGDSAMYLCASSEPSVLRGHRELFFGEGSRLTVL.

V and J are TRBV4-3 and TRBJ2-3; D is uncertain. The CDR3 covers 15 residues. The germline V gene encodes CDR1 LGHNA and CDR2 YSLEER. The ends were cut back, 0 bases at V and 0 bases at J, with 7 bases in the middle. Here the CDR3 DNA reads TGCGCCAGCAGCCAAGATTACGGTAGCACAGATACGCAGTATTTT. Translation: CASSQDYGSTDTQYF.

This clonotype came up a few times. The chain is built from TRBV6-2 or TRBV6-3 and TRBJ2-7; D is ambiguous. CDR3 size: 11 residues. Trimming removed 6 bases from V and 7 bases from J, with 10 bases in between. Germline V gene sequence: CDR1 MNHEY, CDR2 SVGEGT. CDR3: CASSPEGEQYF. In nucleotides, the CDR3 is TGTGCCAGCAGCCCGGAAGGGGAGCAGTACTTC.

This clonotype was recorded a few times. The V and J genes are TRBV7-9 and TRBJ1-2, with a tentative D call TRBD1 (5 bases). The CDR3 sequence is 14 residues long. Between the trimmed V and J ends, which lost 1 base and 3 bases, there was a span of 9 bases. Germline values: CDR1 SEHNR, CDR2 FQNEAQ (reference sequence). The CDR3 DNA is TGTGCCAGCAGCTTAGAGGGGCCATACTATGGCTACACCTTC. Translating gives CASSLEGPYYGYTF.

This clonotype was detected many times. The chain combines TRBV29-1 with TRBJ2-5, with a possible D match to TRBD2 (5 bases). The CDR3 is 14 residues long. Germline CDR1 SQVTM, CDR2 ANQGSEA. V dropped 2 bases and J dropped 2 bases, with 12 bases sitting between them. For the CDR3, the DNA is TGCAGCGTTGAAACAAGTTCGGGACAAGAGACCCAGTACTTC. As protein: CSVETSSGQETQYF.

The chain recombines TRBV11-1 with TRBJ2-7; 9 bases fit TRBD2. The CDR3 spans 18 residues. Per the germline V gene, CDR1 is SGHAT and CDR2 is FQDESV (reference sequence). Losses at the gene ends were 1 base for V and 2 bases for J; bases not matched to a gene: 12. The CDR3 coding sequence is TGTGCCAGCAGCTTAGGAGAATTTAGCGGGAGTATAGCCTACGAGCAGTACTTC. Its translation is CASSLGEFSGSIAYEQYF.

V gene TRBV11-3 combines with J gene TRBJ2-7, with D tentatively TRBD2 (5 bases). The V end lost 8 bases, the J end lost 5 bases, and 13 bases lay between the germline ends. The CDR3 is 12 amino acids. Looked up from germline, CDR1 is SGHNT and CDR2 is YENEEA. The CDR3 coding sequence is TGTGCCAGCCACGGGGTACGGAACGAGCAGTACTTC. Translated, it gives CASHGVRNEQYF.

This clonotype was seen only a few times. CDR3 sequence reads: CASSYTAGTGDGYTF. CDR3 nucleotide sequence: TGTGCCAGCAGTTACACCGCCGGGACAGGGGACGGCTACACCTTC. V gene TRBV28 combines with J gene TRBJ1-2, with 10 bases identical to TRBD1. The V gene end was trimmed by 4 bases and the J gene end by 8 bases; junction bases not matched to a gene: 10. Germline V gene data show CDR1 as MDHEN and CDR2 as SYDVKM. This CDR3 has 15 residues.

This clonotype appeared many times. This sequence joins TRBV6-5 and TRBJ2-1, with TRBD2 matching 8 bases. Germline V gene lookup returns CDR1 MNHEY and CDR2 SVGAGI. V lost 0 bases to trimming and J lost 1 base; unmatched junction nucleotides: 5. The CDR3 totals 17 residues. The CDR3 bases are TGTGCCAGCAGTTACTCTCCCGGGACTAGGTCCTACAATGAGCAGTTCTTC. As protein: CASSYSPGTRSYNEQFF.

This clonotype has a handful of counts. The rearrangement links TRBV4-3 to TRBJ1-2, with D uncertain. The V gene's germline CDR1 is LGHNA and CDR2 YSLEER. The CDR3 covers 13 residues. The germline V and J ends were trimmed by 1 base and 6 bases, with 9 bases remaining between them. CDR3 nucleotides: TGCGCCAGCAGCCAAGGTTACAACGATGGCTACACCTTC. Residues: CASSQGYNDGYTF.

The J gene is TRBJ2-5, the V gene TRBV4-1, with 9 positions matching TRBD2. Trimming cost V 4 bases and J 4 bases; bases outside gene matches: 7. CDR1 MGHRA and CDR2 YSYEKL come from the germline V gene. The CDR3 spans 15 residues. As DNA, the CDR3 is TGCGCCAGCAGCCTAGAGAGCGGGGGGACAGAGACCCAGTACTTC. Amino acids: CASSLESGGTETQYF.

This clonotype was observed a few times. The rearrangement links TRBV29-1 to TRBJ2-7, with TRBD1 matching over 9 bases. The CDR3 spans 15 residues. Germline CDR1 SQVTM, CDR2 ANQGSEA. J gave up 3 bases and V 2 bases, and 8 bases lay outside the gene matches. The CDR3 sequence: CSVEYRTGVDYEQYF. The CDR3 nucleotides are TGCAGCGTTGAATATCGGACAGGGGTGGACTACGAGCAGTACTTC.

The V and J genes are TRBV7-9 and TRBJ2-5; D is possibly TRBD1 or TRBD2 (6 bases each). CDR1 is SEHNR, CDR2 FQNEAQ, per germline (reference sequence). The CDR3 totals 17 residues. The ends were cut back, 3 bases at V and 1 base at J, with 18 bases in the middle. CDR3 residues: CASSFLTGRSLQETQYF. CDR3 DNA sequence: TGTGCCAGCAGCTTTTTAACAGGGAGGTCTCTCCAAGAGACCCAGTACTTC.

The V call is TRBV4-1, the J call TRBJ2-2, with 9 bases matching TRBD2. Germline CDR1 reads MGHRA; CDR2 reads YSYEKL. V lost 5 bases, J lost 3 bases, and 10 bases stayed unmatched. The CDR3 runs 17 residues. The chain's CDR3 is CASSYKLAGADTGELFF. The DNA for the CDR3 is TGCGCCAGCAGCTACAAATTAGCGGGGGCCGACACCGGGGAGCTGTTTTTT.

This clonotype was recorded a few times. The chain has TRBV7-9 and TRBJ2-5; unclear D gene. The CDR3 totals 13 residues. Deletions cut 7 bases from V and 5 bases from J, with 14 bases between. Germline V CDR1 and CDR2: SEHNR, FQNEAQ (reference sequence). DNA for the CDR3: TGTGCCAGCATGGAAGCGCTTGGCGAGACCCAGTACTTC. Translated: CASMEALGETQYF.

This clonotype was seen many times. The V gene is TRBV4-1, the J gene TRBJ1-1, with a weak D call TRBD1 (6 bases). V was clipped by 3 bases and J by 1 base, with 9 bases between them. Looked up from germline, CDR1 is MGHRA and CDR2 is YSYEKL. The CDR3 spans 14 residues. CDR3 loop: CASSQGDTNTEAFF. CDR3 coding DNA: TGCGCCAGCAGCCAGGGGGACACGAACACTGAAGCTTTCTTT.

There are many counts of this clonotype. The CDR3 region is CASSLSGGRSGYTF. The CDR3 DNA sequence: TGTGCCAGCAGTTTATCTGGGGGGCGGAGTGGCTACACCTTC. This chain connects TRBV27 to TRBJ1-2, with D maybe TRBD1 (6 bases). This CDR3 spans 14 amino acids. Germline V gene data show CDR1 as MNHEY and CDR2 as SMNVEV (reference sequence). V was shortened by 0 bases and J by 7 bases, with 12 bases between the two germline ends.

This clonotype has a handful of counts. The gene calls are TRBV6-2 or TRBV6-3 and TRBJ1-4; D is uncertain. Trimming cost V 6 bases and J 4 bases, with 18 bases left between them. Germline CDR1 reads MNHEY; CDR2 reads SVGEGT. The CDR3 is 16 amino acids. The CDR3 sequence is CASSYLADGINEKLFF. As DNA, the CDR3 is TGTGCCAGCAGCTACCTAGCGGACGGCATTAATGAAAAACTGTTTTTT.

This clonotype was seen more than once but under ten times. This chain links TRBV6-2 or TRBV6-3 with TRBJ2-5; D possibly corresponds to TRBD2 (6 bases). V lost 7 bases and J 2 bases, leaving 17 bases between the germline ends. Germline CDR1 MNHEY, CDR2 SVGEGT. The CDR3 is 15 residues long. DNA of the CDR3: TGTGCCAGCATCTCGTTTGGGACTCCGCAAGAGACCCAGTACTTC. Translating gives CASISFGTPQETQYF.

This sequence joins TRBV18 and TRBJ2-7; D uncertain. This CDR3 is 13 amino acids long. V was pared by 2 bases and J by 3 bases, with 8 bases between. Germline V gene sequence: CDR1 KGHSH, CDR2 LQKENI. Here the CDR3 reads CASSPASFYEQYF. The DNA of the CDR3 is TGTGCCAGCTCACCAGCCAGCTTCTACGAGCAGTACTTC.

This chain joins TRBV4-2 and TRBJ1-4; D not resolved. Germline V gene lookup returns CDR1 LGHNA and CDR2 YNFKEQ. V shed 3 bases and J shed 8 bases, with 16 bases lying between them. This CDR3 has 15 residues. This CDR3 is CASSHRLSTSEKLFF. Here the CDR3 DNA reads TGTGCCAGCAGCCATAGACTTTCTACAAGCGAAAAACTGTTTTTT.

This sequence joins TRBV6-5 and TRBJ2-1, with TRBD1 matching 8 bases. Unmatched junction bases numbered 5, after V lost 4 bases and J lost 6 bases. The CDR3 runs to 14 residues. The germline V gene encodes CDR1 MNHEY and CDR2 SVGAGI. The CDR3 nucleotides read TGTGCCAGCAGTTTTATAACAGGGGGCAATGAGCAGTTCTTC. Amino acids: CASSFITGGNEQFF.